Listed here are 2 T cell receptor beta chains from one sample, sequenced in a study of T cell responses to AZD1222 COVID-19 vaccine (dated by TCRdb to the early 2020s). This sample's time point label indicates: baseline before first vaccination. The intended sense of this specimen's treatment or condition label: meningococcal conjugate vaccine given as trial control. The protocol used for the library was the immunoSEQ multiplex PCR assay. This immuneACCESS table, as held by TCRdb, lists in-frame sequences with V and J called but not all clones. Of the missing ones, under half trace to an unresolved V gene in checked studies; the others have no known cause. The sample yields about 140,000 clones; 80% to 95% were counted once. Together, the top ten hold less than 1% of the sample. This sample comprised peripheral blood, obtained on day 0 of MenACWY control vaccination. The receptors were gathered from an adult in good health.

V is TRBV2 and J is TRBJ1-2; unclear D gene. V lost 8 bases, J lost 2 bases, and 12 bases lay in between. CDR3 size: 13 residues. Germline V lookup: CDR1 SNHLY, CDR2 FYNNEI. The CDR3 region is CASGGTINYGYTF. The CDR3 DNA is TGTGCCAGCGGCGGCACGATCAACTATGGCTACACCTTC. Using reference TRBV2 and TRBJ1-2 for the parts outside the CDR3, the full variable domain is EPEVTQTPSHQVTQMGQEVILRCVPISNHLYFYWYRQILGQKVEFLVSFYNNEISEKSEIFDDQFSVERPDGSNFTLKIRSTKLEDSAMYFCASGGTINYGYTFGSGTRLTVV.

This clone occurred once. The chain couples TRBV27 to TRBJ1-2; possible D gene TRBD1, 5 bases. V lost 5 bases, J lost 7 bases, and 14 bases lay in between. CDR3 length: 13 residues. Germline-derived CDR1 and CDR2 are MNHEY and SMNVEV (reference sequence). Written as DNA, the CDR3 is TGTGCCAGCAGTACATTGGGACGGCTTGGCTACACCTTC. This gives the protein CASSTLGRLGYTF.